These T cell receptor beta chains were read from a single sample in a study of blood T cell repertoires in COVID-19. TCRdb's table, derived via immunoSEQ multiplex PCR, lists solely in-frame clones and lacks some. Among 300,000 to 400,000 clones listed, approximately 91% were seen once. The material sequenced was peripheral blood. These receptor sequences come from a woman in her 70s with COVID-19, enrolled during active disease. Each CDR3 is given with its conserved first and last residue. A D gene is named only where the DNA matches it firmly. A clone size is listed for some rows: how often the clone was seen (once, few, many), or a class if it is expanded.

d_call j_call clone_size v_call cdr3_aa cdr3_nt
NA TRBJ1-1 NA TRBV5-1 CASSPTTGYTEAFF TGCGCCAGCAGCCCTACAACAGGGTACACTGAAGCTTTCTTT
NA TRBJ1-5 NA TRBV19 CASSTLGRGRPQHF TGTGCCAGTAGTACCTTGGGGAGGGGCCGGCCCCAGCATTTT
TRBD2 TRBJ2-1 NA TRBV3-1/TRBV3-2 CASKSSGGHGFF TGTGCCAGCAAGAGTAGCGGGGGGCACGGGTTCTTC
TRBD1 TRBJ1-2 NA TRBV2 CASSEGTGLAGYTF TGTGCCAGCAGTGAGGGGACAGGGCTGGCTGGCTACACCTTC
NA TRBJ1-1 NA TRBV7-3 CASSDRQYTEAFF TGTGCCAGCAGCGACAGGCAGTACACTGAAGCTTTCTTT
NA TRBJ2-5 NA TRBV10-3 CAISVRLDETQYF TGTGCCATCAGTGTTCGACTAGACGAGACCCAGTACTTC
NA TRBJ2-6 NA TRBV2 CASSEEVAGANVLTF TGTGCCAGCAGTGAGGAGGTAGCTGGGGCCAACGTCCTGACTTTC
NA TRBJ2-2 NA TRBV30 CAWSVLRLGGELFF TGTGCCTGGAGTGTACTGAGGTTGGGCGGGGAGCTGTTTTTT
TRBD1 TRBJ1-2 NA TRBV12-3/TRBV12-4 CASRMDRVRGYTF TGTGCCAGCAGAATGGACAGGGTCCGGGGCTACACCTTC
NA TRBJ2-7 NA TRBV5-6 CASSFDKIEQYF TGTGCCAGCAGCTTTGACAAGATCGAGCAGTACTTC
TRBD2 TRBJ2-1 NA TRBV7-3 CASSRAGGENEQFF TGTGCCAGCAGCCGAGCCGGGGGGGAAAATGAGCAGTTCTTC
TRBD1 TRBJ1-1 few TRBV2 CASSGGTGSTEAFF TGTGCCAGCAGTGGAGGGACAGGGTCTACTGAAGCTTTCTTT
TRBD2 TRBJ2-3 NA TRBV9 CASSVGSGGRLYTDTQYF TGTGCCAGCAGCGTGGGTAGCGGGGGGCGCCTCTACACAGATACGCAGTATTTT
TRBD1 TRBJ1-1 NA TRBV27 CASSSLTGTMNTEAFF TGTGCCAGCAGTTCCCTGACAGGGACCATGAACACTGAAGCTTTCTTT
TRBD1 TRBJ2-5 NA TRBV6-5 CASSRTGGGGETQYF TGTGCCAGCAGCCGCACAGGGGGCGGAGGAGAGACCCAGTACTTC
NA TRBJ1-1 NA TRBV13 CASSFVNTEAFF TGTGCCAGCAGCTTCGTGAACACTGAAGCTTTCTTT
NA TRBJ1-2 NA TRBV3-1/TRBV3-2 CASSQGTAFNGYTF TGTGCCAGCAGCCAAGGGACAGCTTTTAATGGCTACACCTTC
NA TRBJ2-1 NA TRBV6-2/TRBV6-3 CASSPNYLDEQFF TGTGCCAGCAGCCCGAACTACCTTGATGAGCAGTTCTTC
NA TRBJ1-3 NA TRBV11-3 CASSPSTGEAGNTIYF TGTGCCAGCAGCCCTAGTACAGGAGAAGCTGGAAACACCATATATTTT
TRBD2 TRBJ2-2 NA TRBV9 CASSWAERGNGELFF TGTGCCAGCAGCTGGGCGGAGCGGGGAAACGGGGAGCTGTTTTTT
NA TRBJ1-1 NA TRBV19 CASQDSLNTEAFF TGTGCCAGTCAGGACAGCTTAAACACTGAAGCTTTCTTT
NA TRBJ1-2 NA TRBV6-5 CASVLVGGDGYTF TGTGCCAGCGTATTGGTTGGGGGGGATGGCTACACCTTC
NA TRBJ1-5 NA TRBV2 CASRPRREGNQPQHF TGTGCCAGCAGGCCACGCAGGGAAGGCAATCAGCCCCAGCATTTT
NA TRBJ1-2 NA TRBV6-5 CASSYSTGANYGYTF TGTGCCAGCAGTTACTCTACCGGGGCTAACTATGGCTACACCTTC
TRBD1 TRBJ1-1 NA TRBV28 CASSFDRANTEAFF TGTGCCAGCAGTTTCGACAGGGCGAACACTGAAGCTTTCTTT
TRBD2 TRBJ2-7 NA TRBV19 CASSTGLAGGKYEQYF TGTGCCAGTAGTACGGGACTAGCGGGGGGCAAATACGAGCAGTACTTC
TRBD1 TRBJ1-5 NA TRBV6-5 CASSYRGQGGQPQHF TGTGCCAGCAGTTATAGGGGGCAGGGGGGTCAGCCCCAGCATTTT
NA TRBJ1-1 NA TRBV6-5 CASSYQGMNTEAFF TGTGCCAGCAGTTACCAGGGGATGAACACTGAAGCTTTCTTT
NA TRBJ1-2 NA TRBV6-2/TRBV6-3 CASSSSGRENNGYTF TGTGCCAGCAGTTCCTCGGGAAGGGAGAACAATGGCTACACCTTC
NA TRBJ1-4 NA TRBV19 CASRSIGGTNEKLFF TGTGCCAGTAGGTCGATTGGGGGCACTAATGAAAAACTGTTTTTT
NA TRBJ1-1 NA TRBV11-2 CASSLGSREAFF TGTGCCAGCAGCTTAGGTAGCCGTGAAGCTTTCTTT
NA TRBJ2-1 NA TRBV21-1 CASSKRGIRNEQFF TGTGCCAGCAGCAAAAGAGGGATAAGAAATGAGCAGTTCTTC
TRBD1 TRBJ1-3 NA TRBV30 CAWDKTGTGVDPIYF TGTGCCTGGGATAAAACCGGGACAGGGGTTGACCCCATATATTTT
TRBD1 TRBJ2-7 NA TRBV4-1 CASSLTSGTGYEQYF TGCGCCAGCAGCCTTACTTCAGGGACAGGGTACGAGCAGTACTTC
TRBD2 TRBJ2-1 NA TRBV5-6 CASSRGGTLYNEQFF TGTGCCAGCAGCCGGGGAGGGACCTTGTACAATGAGCAGTTCTTC
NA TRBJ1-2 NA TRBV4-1 CASSQEQGTNYGYTF TGCGCCAGCAGCCAAGAACAGGGAACTAACTATGGCTACACCTTC
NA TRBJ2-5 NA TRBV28 CASSFSRRQETQYF TGTGCCAGCAGTTTCAGCCGGAGACAGGAGACCCAGTACTTC
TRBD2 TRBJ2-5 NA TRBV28 CASTSAGRGGGETQYF TGTGCCAGCACCTCCGCGGGGCGGGGGGGAGGAGAGACCCAGTACTTC
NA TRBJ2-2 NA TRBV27 CASSTALLKHTGELFF TGTGCCAGCAGTACCGCACTCCTGAAACACACCGGGGAGCTGTTTTTT